The 23 T cell receptor beta chains reported below all come from one sample, sequenced in a study of control samples from healthy donors and cancer patients. Repertoires were generated with immunoSEQ multiplex PCR, while TCRdb's copy carries only in-frame clones and drops some. The sample has under 150,000 clones, under 90% seen once. The sample comprised PBMCs. All receptors come from a man aged 50-59 years with head and neck cancer.

The rearrangement links TRBV11-2 to TRBJ2-5, with 9 bases aligning to TRBD1. The CDR3 has 16 residues. Germline V gene lookup returns CDR1 SGHAT and CDR2 FQNNGV. The ends lost 4 bases at V and 5 bases at J; junction bases unmatched: 11. In nucleotides, the CDR3 is TGTGCCAGCAGCTCAACCGGGACAGGGCTAGGGGAGACCCAGTACTTC. It specifies CASSSTGTGLGETQYF.

The chain links TRBV3-1 (or the pseudogene TRBV3-2) to TRBJ1-4; D gene uncertain. The CDR3 has 13 residues. The germline V gene has CDR1 LGHDT and CDR2 YNNKEL (reference sequence). Trimming cost V 1 base and J 7 bases, with 7 bases left between them. Here the CDR3 DNA reads TGTGCCAGCAGCCAAGGGGCGGTTGAAAAACTGTTTTTT. It specifies CASSQGAVEKLFF.

V usage is TRBV29-1 and J usage is TRBJ1-2; D gene uncertain. With 2 bases removed from V and 2 bases from J, the gap between germline ends came to 12 bases. This CDR3 contains 14 residues. Germline V CDR1 and CDR2: SQVTM, ANQGSEA. The CDR3 DNA reads as TGCAGCGTTGAACTGGAATGGGCCAACTATGGCTACACCTTC. This codes for CSVELEWANYGYTF.

The rearrangement uses TRBV6-2 or TRBV6-3 and TRBJ2-7; D might be TRBD1 (6 bases). This CDR3 has 16 residues. Per germline, CDR1 MNHEY and CDR2 SVGEGT. V lost 4 bases and J 0 bases, leaving 16 bases between the germline ends. This CDR3 is CASSSLGRGFSYEQYF. CDR3 DNA sequence: TGTGCCAGCAGTTCCCTTGGCAGGGGCTTCTCCTACGAGCAGTACTTC.

The chain uses TRBV6-5 and TRBJ1-3; possible D gene TRBD1, 6 bases. CDR3 size: 14 residues. The V and J ends lost 6 bases and 2 bases respectively, with 11 bases between them. Germline V lookup: CDR1 MNHEY, CDR2 SVGAGI. CDR3 protein: CASSRDIAGNTIYF. The CDR3 bases are TGTGCCAGCAGCAGGGACATCGCTGGAAACACCATATATTTT.

Only a few counts were recorded for this clone. The chain is built from TRBV29-1 and TRBJ2-7; the match to TRBD1 covers 7 bases. The CDR3 spans 14 residues. Germline V gene lookup returns CDR1 SQVTM and CDR2 ANQGSEA. Trimming cost V 6 bases and J 3 bases; bases outside gene matches: 11. The CDR3 is CSVLTGDLRYEQYF. CDR3 DNA sequence: TGCAGCGTGCTTACAGGGGATCTGCGCTACGAGCAGTACTTC.

This clone was seen more than once but under ten times. The chain has TRBV19 and TRBJ2-2; D could derive from TRBD1 or TRBD2 (5 bases each). This CDR3 region has 16 residues. V gave up 3 bases and J gave up 4 bases, with 15 bases separating them. Germline CDR1 reads LNHDA; CDR2 reads SQIVND (reference sequence). CDR3 loop: CASSIGDARGTGELFF. The CDR3, as DNA: TGTGCCAGTAGTATCGGGGACGCCCGTGGCACCGGGGAGCTGTTTTTT.

This chain uses TRBV6-5 with TRBJ1-1; TRBD1 agrees at 7 bases. The CDR3 has 14 amino acids. Germline V gives CDR1 MNHEY, CDR2 SVGAGI. J was trimmed by 7 bases and V by 4 bases; bases with no gene match: 9. CDR3 DNA sequence: TGTGCCAGCAGTTCGCTACAGGGGTTGAGTGAAGCTTTCTTT. It is translated as CASSSLQGLSEAFF.

The J gene is TRBJ2-3, the V gene TRBV4-1; D unclear. CDR1 MGHRA and CDR2 YSYEKL come from the germline V gene. V lost 1 base and J lost 2, with 16 bases in between. The CDR3 runs 17 residues. This chain's CDR3 is CASSQGRLATSTDTQYF. The CDR3, as DNA: TGCGCCAGCAGCCAAGGAAGACTGGCCACCTCCACAGATACGCAGTATTTT.

The chain is built from TRBV6-5 and TRBJ1-2, with D uncertain. This CDR3 contains 15 residues. Germline CDR1 and CDR2: MNHEY and SVGAGI. Trimming took 2 bases from V and 7 from J, leaving 17 bases between them. Here the CDR3 reads CASSYLGPERSGYTF. The CDR3 DNA reads as TGTGCCAGCAGTTACCTAGGACCCGAACGAAGTGGCTACACCTTC.

The rearrangement joins TRBV19 to TRBJ2-1; no clear D gene. The V end lost 8 bases, the J end lost 4 bases, and 21 bases lay between the germline ends. CDR3 length: 16 amino acids. The germline V gene encodes CDR1 LNHDA and CDR2 SQIVND (reference sequence). The CDR3 region is CASGKGSSPPYNEQFF. The CDR3 nucleotides are TGTGCCAGTGGTAAAGGATCCAGCCCTCCTTACAATGAGCAGTTCTTC.

This chain uses TRBV6-5 with TRBJ1-4; D is possibly TRBD1 (5 bases). V lost 4 bases and J lost 1, with 10 bases in between. CDR3 length equals 15 residues. Germline loops: CDR1 MNHEY, CDR2 SVGAGI. This CDR3 reads CASSSWGVTNEKLFF. The CDR3 region has the DNA TGTGCCAGCAGTTCTTGGGGGGTAACTAATGAAAAACTGTTTTTT.

This clone has more than one count but fewer than ten. V is TRBV11-2 and J is TRBJ1-1, with D uncertain. The germline V and J ends were trimmed by 2 bases and 0 bases, with 4 bases remaining between them. The CDR3 covers 13 residues. Germline assignment: CDR1 SGHAT and CDR2 FQNNGV. CDR3 nucleotides: TGTGCCAGCAGCTTATTAATGAACACTGAAGCTTTCTTT. It encodes CASSLLMNTEAFF.

The V and J genes are TRBV2 and TRBJ1-1; TRBD1 is a possible D gene (5 bases). The germline V gene has CDR1 SNHLY and CDR2 FYNNEI. CDR3 length equals 14 residues. Trimming cost V 5 bases and J 1 base, with 11 bases left between them. The CDR3 DNA follows: TGTGCCAGCAGTACCACCGGGACGAACACTGAAGCTTTCTTT. Translation: CASSTTGTNTEAFF.

V and J are TRBV28 and TRBJ2-6; 8 bases are shared with TRBD1. Per germline, CDR1 MDHEN and CDR2 SYDVKM. The CDR3 consists of 17 residues. V lost 2 bases to trimming and J lost 2 bases; unmatched junction nucleotides: 5. CDR3 nucleotide sequence: TGTGCCAGCAGTTTAGCAGGGGGCGCCGCTGGGGCCAACGTCCTGACTTTC. This codes for CASSLAGGAAGANVLTF. Variable domain in full (rest from reference TRBV28 and TRBJ2-6): DVKVTQSSRYLVKRTGEKVFLECVQDMDHENMFWYRQDPGLGLRLIYFSYDVKMKEKGDIPEGYSVSREKKERFSLILESASTNQTSMYLCASSLAGGAAGANVLTFGAGSRLTVL.

The CDR3 reads CASSLAQANEKLFF. The CDR3 DNA reads TGTGCCAGCAGCTTAGCCCAAGCGAATGAAAAACTGTTTTTT. The V gene is TRBV7-2, the J gene TRBJ1-4; D unresolved. Trimming cost V 0 bases and J 5 bases, with 7 bases left between them. Germline V lookup: CDR1 SGHTA, CDR2 FQGNSA. This CDR3 comprises 14 residues.

The chain couples TRBV5-8 to TRBJ2-3, with 10 bases matching TRBD1. CDR1 SGHTS and CDR2 YDEGEE come from the germline V gene. V lost 3 bases and J lost 0; bases outside the gene matches: 4. The length of the CDR3 is 16 residues. The CDR3 DNA sequence: TGTGCCAGCAGCTCCGACAGGGGGCGAAGCACAGATACGCAGTATTTT. Translation gives CASSSDRGRSTDTQYF.

The rearrangement uses TRBV28 and TRBJ1-5; D gene unclear. Trimming took 7 bases from V and 0 from J, leaving 13 bases between them. Germline-derived CDR1 and CDR2 are MDHEN and SYDVKM. This CDR3 has 15 amino acids. In DNA, the CDR3 is TGTGCCAGCACAACGCCAACGGGTAGCAATCAGCCCCAGCATTTT. Protein sequence: CASTTPTGSNQPQHF.

The gene calls are TRBV11-2 and TRBJ2-1; tentative D call: TRBD1 (5 bases). The CDR3 runs to 15 residues. Germline-derived CDR1 and CDR2 are SGHAT and FQNNGV. V was cut by 5 bases and J by 0 bases, with 11 bases left in between. The CDR3 loop reads CASSTTVSSYNEQFF. In DNA form, the CDR3 reads TGTGCCAGCAGCACGACAGTAAGCTCCTACAATGAGCAGTTCTTC.

This chain connects TRBV5-6 to TRBJ2-4; the match to TRBD2 covers 7 bases. The CDR3 totals 13 residues. The V gene end was trimmed by 3 bases and the J gene end by 8 bases; junction bases not matched to a gene: 5. Germline values: CDR1 SGHDT, CDR2 YYEEEE. Here the CDR3 DNA reads TGTGCCAGCAGCTCTGGGAGGGTTGACATTCAGTACTTC. Translated: CASSSGRVDIQYF.

The chain uses TRBV6-6 and TRBJ1-5; D may be TRBD1 (5 bases). The CDR3 is 13 amino acids. V was shortened by 5 bases and J by 5 bases, with 10 bases between the two germline ends. The germline CDR1 and CDR2 sequences are MNHNY and SVGAGI (reference sequence). CDR3 in DNA: TGTGCCAGCAGTCCTGGGACTTATCAGCCCCAGCATTTT. Residues: CASSPGTYQPQHF.

The V gene is TRBV19, the J gene TRBJ2-1, with TRBD1 as a possible D gene (6 bases). Germline CDR1 reads LNHDA; CDR2 reads SQIVND (reference sequence). The V end was cut by 8 bases, the J end by 2 bases, with 16 bases between. The CDR3 sequence is 15 residues long. DNA of the CDR3: TGTGCCAGTCGACTTGGGGCAGGGGCCTACAATGAGCAGTTCTTC. Amino acids: CASRLGAGAYNEQFF. Full variable domain (outside the CDR3, taken from reference TRBV19 and TRBJ2-1): DGGITQSPKYLFRKEGQNVTLSCEQNLNHDAMYWYRQDPGQGLRLIYYSQIVNDFQKGDIAEGYSVSREKKESFPLTVTSAQKNPTAFYLCASRLGAGAYNEQFFGPGTRLTVL.

The gene calls are TRBV5-8 and TRBJ2-2; D may be TRBD1 (6 bases). Trimming stripped 0 bases from V and 5 bases from J, with 11 bases between. The CDR3 length is 15 residues. The V gene's germline CDR1 is SGHTS and CDR2 YDEGEE. CDR3 bases: TGTGCCAGCAGCTTGGCGGTGGGGACAACCGGGGAGCTGTTTTTT. Protein product: CASSLAVGTTGELFF.